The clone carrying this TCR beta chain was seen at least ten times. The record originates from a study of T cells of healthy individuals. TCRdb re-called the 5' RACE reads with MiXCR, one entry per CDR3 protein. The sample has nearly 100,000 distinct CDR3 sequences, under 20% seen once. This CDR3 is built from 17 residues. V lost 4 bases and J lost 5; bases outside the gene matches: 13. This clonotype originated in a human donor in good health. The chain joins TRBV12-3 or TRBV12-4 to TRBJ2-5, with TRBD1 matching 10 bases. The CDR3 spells CASSSRGGQGTMETQYF. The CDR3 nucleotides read TGTGCCAGCAGTTCTCGGGGGGGACAGGGGACAATGGAGACCCAGTACTTC.